This is a list of T cell receptor beta chains from one sample in a study of identical twins. Each CDR3 protein gets one entry after TCRdb re-called the 5' RACE reads with MiXCR. The data show 1.5 million to 2 million distinct CDR3 sequences, about 30% seen once. Specimen: cord blood. The origin of the receptors is a newborn girl in good health. Each CDR3 is given with its conserved first and last residue. A D gene is named only where the DNA matches it firmly. Where a row states a size, it is once, few, many or the class of an expanded clone; other rows omit it.

J gene: TRBJ2-7; V gene: TRBV6-5; D gene: TRBD2; clone size: -; CDR3 DNA: TGTGCCAGCAGTGGACTTAGCGGGAGTTCCTACAATGAGCAGTACTTC; CDR3 protein: CASSGLSGSSYNEQYF
J gene: TRBJ2-1; V gene: TRBV10-3; D gene: TRBD1; clone size: few; CDR3 DNA: TGTGCCATCAGTGCTAATCGGGACAGAGTATCCTACAATGAGCAGTTCTTC; CDR3 protein: CAISANRDRVSYNEQFF
J gene: TRBJ2-2; V gene: TRBV2; D gene: TRBD2; clone size: few; CDR3 DNA: TGTGCCAACTCCGGGGGGTGGAACGCGAACACCGGGGAGCTGTTTTTT; CDR3 protein: CANSGGWNANTGELFF
J gene: TRBJ2-1; V gene: TRBV25-1; D gene: TRBD2; clone size: few; CDR3 DNA: TGTGCCAGCCTAGCGGGTGAGCAGTTCTTC; CDR3 protein: CASLAGEQFF
J gene: TRBJ1-1; V gene: TRBV29-1; D gene: TRBD1; clone size: -; CDR3 DNA: TGCAGCGTCCGGACAGGGGGGGGCACTGAAGCTTTCTTT; CDR3 protein: CSVRTGGGTEAFF
J gene: TRBJ2-7; V gene: TRBV11-2; D gene: TRBD2; clone size: -; CDR3 DNA: TGTGCCAGCAGCCCTCCGGCGGGGGTCTACAATGAGCAGTACTTC; CDR3 protein: CASSPPAGVYNEQYF
J gene: TRBJ2-3; V gene: TRBV7-2; D gene: -; clone size: many; CDR3 DNA: TGTGCCAGCAGCTTAGAGGTGGTGGATACGCAGTATTTT; CDR3 protein: CASSLEVVDTQYF
J gene: TRBJ2-2; V gene: TRBV19; D gene: TRBD1; clone size: -; CDR3 DNA: TGTGCCAGTACCGTCGGGACAGGGAGGACCGGGGAGCTGTTTTTT; CDR3 protein: CASTVGTGRTGELFF
J gene: TRBJ2-5; V gene: TRBV7-9; D gene: -; clone size: -; CDR3 DNA: TGTGCCAGCAGCTTAGGGACACTTCCGGAGACCCAGTACTTC; CDR3 protein: CASSLGTLPETQYF
J gene: TRBJ2-3; V gene: TRBV12-3/TRBV12-4; D gene: -; clone size: many; CDR3 DNA: TGTGCCAGCAGTTTAAGAAGACGGGGACTTCGGCTAGCGCGAGTGACAGATACGCAGTATTTT; CDR3 protein: CASSLRRRGLRLARVTDTQYF
J gene: TRBJ1-4; V gene: TRBV6-6; D gene: -; clone size: -; CDR3 DNA: TGTGCCAGCAGTCTACAGGCCCTAAAGGGAAAACTGTTTTTT; CDR3 protein: CASSLQALKGKLFF
J gene: TRBJ2-5; V gene: TRBV2; D gene: -; clone size: -; CDR3 DNA: TGTGCCAGCACCGAGGAGGAGACCCAGTACTTC; CDR3 protein: CASTEEETQYF
J gene: TRBJ2-7; V gene: TRBV6-6; D gene: -; clone size: many; CDR3 DNA: TGTGCCAGCAAATCGTCTAGGCCTAGCTACCTAGACGACGAGCAGTACTTC; CDR3 protein: CASKSSRPSYLDDEQYF
J gene: TRBJ2-3; V gene: TRBV3-1; D gene: TRBD2; clone size: few; CDR3 DNA: TGTGCCAGCAGCCAAGATGTGACAGTCCGAGCGGGAGGCAGGGATACGCAGTATTTT; CDR3 protein: CASSQDVTVRAGGRDTQYF
J gene: TRBJ1-2; V gene: TRBV29-1; D gene: -; clone size: many; CDR3 DNA: TGCAGCGTTGAAGAAGGGATTGGCTACACCTTC; CDR3 protein: CSVEEGIGYTF
J gene: TRBJ1-1; V gene: TRBV2; D gene: -; clone size: -; CDR3 DNA: TGTGCCAGCGGGAGCCTCACTGAAGCTTTCTTT; CDR3 protein: CASGSLTEAFF
J gene: TRBJ2-2; V gene: TRBV7-2; D gene: -; clone size: -; CDR3 DNA: TGTGCCAGCAGCTCTCAGGGACCCCGCCTCACCGGGGAGCTGTTTTTT; CDR3 protein: CASSSQGPRLTGELFF
J gene: TRBJ2-7; V gene: TRBV7-6; D gene: -; clone size: once; CDR3 DNA: TGTGCCAGCAGCTTAGCCCTGGGTCCCCTTCCCGGCTACGAGCAGTACTTC; CDR3 protein: CASSLALGPLPGYEQYF
J gene: TRBJ1-2; V gene: TRBV20-1; D gene: -; clone size: -; CDR3 DNA: TGCAGTGCTAGGATCCGGGACATCAATGGCTACACCTTC; CDR3 protein: CSARIRDINGYTF
J gene: TRBJ2-7; V gene: TRBV5-1; D gene: TRBD2; clone size: -; CDR3 DNA: TGCGCCAGCAGCGTGACTAGCGGGGGGACTACCTCCTACGAGCAGTACTTC; CDR3 protein: CASSVTSGGTTSYEQYF
J gene: TRBJ2-1; V gene: TRBV9; D gene: TRBD2; clone size: many; CDR3 DNA: TGTGCCAGCAGTGTCGGGGGGGCCTACAATGAGCAGTTCTTC; CDR3 protein: CASSVGGAYNEQFF
J gene: TRBJ1-1; V gene: TRBV7-2; D gene: -; clone size: -; CDR3 DNA: TGTGCCAGCAGCCCTACAGTCATCACTGAAGCTTTCTTT; CDR3 protein: CASSPTVITEAFF
J gene: TRBJ2-1; V gene: TRBV11-2; D gene: -; clone size: -; CDR3 DNA: TGTGCCAGCAGCTTAGGGGATTGGGGTAGCGGCTACAATGAGCAGTTCTTC; CDR3 protein: CASSLGDWGSGYNEQFF
J gene: TRBJ2-1; V gene: TRBV9; D gene: TRBD2; clone size: few; CDR3 DNA: TGTGCCAGCAGCGCCCGGACTAGCGGGGGGGCATCCTACAATGAGCAGTTCTTC; CDR3 protein: CASSARTSGGASYNEQFF
J gene: TRBJ2-7; V gene: TRBV28; D gene: -; clone size: -; CDR3 DNA: TGTGTCTCCGGGGCACTATATGACGAGCAGTACTTC; CDR3 protein: CVSGALYDEQYF
J gene: TRBJ2-7; V gene: TRBV14; D gene: TRBD1; clone size: -; CDR3 DNA: TGTGCCAGCAGCCAGAGGACAGGGGGCGAGCAGTACTTC; CDR3 protein: CASSQRTGGEQYF
J gene: TRBJ1-2; V gene: TRBV29-1; D gene: -; clone size: few; CDR3 DNA: TGCAGCGTTCTGGGAGGGGCGAACTATGGCTACACCTTC; CDR3 protein: CSVLGGANYGYTF
J gene: TRBJ2-3; V gene: TRBV12-3/TRBV12-4; D gene: -; clone size: -; CDR3 DNA: TGTGCCAGCAGCCCGGATAGCGCCTTTAGCACAGATACGCAGTATTTT; CDR3 protein: CASSPDSAFSTDTQYF
J gene: TRBJ2-7; V gene: TRBV29-1; D gene: TRBD1; clone size: -; CDR3 DNA: TGCAGCGTCGAAAAACAGGGGCCCTACGAGCAGTACTTC; CDR3 protein: CSVEKQGPYEQYF
J gene: TRBJ2-1; V gene: TRBV28; D gene: -; clone size: -; CDR3 DNA: TGTGCCAGCAGTTTATTACCAGGCCTCCGGAATGAGCAGTTCTTC; CDR3 protein: CASSLLPGLRNEQFF
J gene: TRBJ1-1; V gene: TRBV21-1; D gene: -; clone size: -; CDR3 DNA: TGTGCCAGCAGCAAATTTCGGGGGCTCAACACTGAAGCTTTCTTT; CDR3 protein: CASSKFRGLNTEAFF
J gene: TRBJ2-3; V gene: TRBV20-1; D gene: TRBD1; clone size: -; CDR3 DNA: TGCAGTGCCAAGACAGGGGGCACAGATACGCAGTATTTT; CDR3 protein: CSAKTGGTDTQYF
J gene: TRBJ2-3; V gene: TRBV6-1; D gene: -; clone size: few; CDR3 DNA: TGTGCCAGCAGTTCCCGGAGGGGGGTGGATACGCAGTATTTT; CDR3 protein: CASSSRRGVDTQYF
J gene: TRBJ2-3; V gene: TRBV20-1; D gene: TRBD2; clone size: -; CDR3 DNA: TGCAGTGCTAGAGATCCGCGGGGGGGCCGAAGTGATACGCAGTATTTT; CDR3 protein: CSARDPRGGRSDTQYF
J gene: TRBJ2-5; V gene: TRBV20-1; D gene: -; clone size: -; CDR3 DNA: TGCAGTGCTAGAGTGGGGGGAGCGGTGACCCAGTACTTC; CDR3 protein: CSARVGGAVTQYF
J gene: TRBJ1-4; V gene: TRBV24-1; D gene: -; clone size: -; CDR3 DNA: TGTGCCACCAGTGACGGCCGGACATCCTATAATGAAAAACTGTTTTTT; CDR3 protein: CATSDGRTSYNEKLFF
J gene: TRBJ2-4; V gene: TRBV19; D gene: TRBD1; clone size: few; CDR3 DNA: TGTGCCAGTAGTATACGGGACAGGGCCAAAAACATTCAGTACTTC; CDR3 protein: CASSIRDRAKNIQYF
J gene: TRBJ2-1; V gene: TRBV20-1; D gene: TRBD2; clone size: -; CDR3 DNA: TGCAGTGCTAAACTAGCGGGCTACAATGAGCAGTTCTTC; CDR3 protein: CSAKLAGYNEQFF
J gene: TRBJ1-2; V gene: TRBV6-1; D gene: -; clone size: -; CDR3 DNA: TGTGCCAGCAGCCCCGGCTCGGGGTACTATGGCTACACCTTC; CDR3 protein: CASSPGSGYYGYTF
J gene: TRBJ2-5; V gene: TRBV6-6; D gene: -; clone size: -; CDR3 DNA: TGTGCCAGCAGTTTACAGGGGAGGTCTAGTGAGACCCAGTACTTC; CDR3 protein: CASSLQGRSSETQYF
J gene: TRBJ1-4; V gene: TRBV29-1; D gene: -; clone size: few; CDR3 DNA: TGCAGCGCAACACAGGGTGCTAATGAAAAACTGTTTTTT; CDR3 protein: CSATQGANEKLFF
J gene: TRBJ2-7; V gene: TRBV29-1; D gene: TRBD1; clone size: -; CDR3 DNA: TGCAGCGTTGAAGATCTTAACAGGGGGACGGGAACCTACGAGCAGTACTTC; CDR3 protein: CSVEDLNRGTGTYEQYF
J gene: TRBJ2-1; V gene: TRBV29-1; D gene: -; clone size: -; CDR3 DNA: TGCAGCGTTGAAGATAGGGGGGGTCCAGGGGACAATGAGCAGTTCTTC; CDR3 protein: CSVEDRGGPGDNEQFF
J gene: TRBJ1-1; V gene: TRBV5-1; D gene: -; clone size: -; CDR3 DNA: TGCGCCAGCAGCTTGATCGCGGGTGGGCTAACTGAAGCTTTCTTT; CDR3 protein: CASSLIAGGLTEAFF
J gene: TRBJ2-1; V gene: TRBV19; D gene: TRBD2; clone size: few; CDR3 DNA: TGTGCCAGTAGTACGACTAGCGCCCCGGAGTTCTTC; CDR3 protein: CASSTTSAPEFF
J gene: TRBJ1-5; V gene: TRBV28; D gene: -; clone size: few; CDR3 DNA: TGTGCCAGCAGTTTACTCTCTGGGGAAGGCCAGCCCCAGCATTTT; CDR3 protein: CASSLLSGEGQPQHF
J gene: TRBJ2-5; V gene: TRBV9; D gene: TRBD2; clone size: -; CDR3 DNA: TGTGCCAGCAGCGTAGCCGGGACTAGCTACAATGAGCAGTACTTC; CDR3 protein: CASSVAGTSYNEQYF
J gene: TRBJ2-7; V gene: TRBV4-2; D gene: -; clone size: few; CDR3 DNA: TGTGCCAGCAGCCAAGTAGGATCTGGGTGGCAGTACTTC; CDR3 protein: CASSQVGSGWQYF
J gene: TRBJ1-5; V gene: TRBV11-2; D gene: TRBD1; clone size: few; CDR3 DNA: TGTGCCAGCAGCTTTACAGGGGTGGGTGGCAATCAGCCCCAGCATTTT; CDR3 protein: CASSFTGVGGNQPQHF
J gene: TRBJ2-3; V gene: TRBV7-2; D gene: -; clone size: few; CDR3 DNA: TGTGCCAGCAGCTCCGGCCCGATTGCTAGCACAGATACGCAGTATTTT; CDR3 protein: CASSSGPIASTDTQYF
J gene: TRBJ1-3; V gene: TRBV4-1; D gene: -; clone size: few; CDR3 DNA: TGCGCCAGCAGCCCCACAGGAAACACCATATATTTT; CDR3 protein: CASSPTGNTIYF
J gene: TRBJ2-3; V gene: TRBV20-1; D gene: TRBD2; clone size: once; CDR3 DNA: TGCAATGCCCTTAGCGGGACCACAGATACGCAGTATTTT; CDR3 protein: CNALSGTTDTQYF
J gene: TRBJ1-2; V gene: TRBV29-1; D gene: -; clone size: few; CDR3 DNA: TGCAGCGTTGAAGCGGCCAGGGAGAGTTATGGCTACACCTTC; CDR3 protein: CSVEAARESYGYTF
J gene: TRBJ1-6; V gene: TRBV20-1; D gene: -; clone size: few; CDR3 DNA: TGCAGTGCTATCCGCCAGGTGAATTCACCCCTCCACTTT; CDR3 protein: CSAIRQVNSPLHF
J gene: TRBJ2-7; V gene: TRBV28; D gene: TRBD2; clone size: -; CDR3 DNA: TGTGTCAGCAGTTTGACTAGCGGGAGTTACGAGCAGTACTTC; CDR3 protein: CVSSLTSGSYEQYF
J gene: TRBJ2-5; V gene: TRBV28; D gene: -; clone size: few; CDR3 DNA: TGTGCCAGCAGTTTTGACGGCCCCCAAGAGACCCAGTACTTC; CDR3 protein: CASSFDGPQETQYF
J gene: TRBJ2-3; V gene: TRBV20-1; D gene: -; clone size: -; CDR3 DNA: TGCAGTGCTACGACGGGGGAGAGCACAGATACGCAGTATTTT; CDR3 protein: CSATTGESTDTQYF